In its sample, the clone carrying this TCR beta chain was seen once. The sample originates from a study of blood T cell repertoires in COVID-19. Background on the study: Spain, Italy and the United States supplied samples that represented acute and convalescent COVID-19. Sources were T cells, B-cell-depleted T cells, or PBMCs; the material itself was cDNA or gDNA.

Per the original methods: How many nucleated cells were present was estimated from reference gene primer amplification. The data were produced by immunoSEQ multiplex PCR, yet TCRdb's version contains in-frame clones alone and is incomplete. V and J calls and clone size are as listed in that table; D and trimming were resolved from the DNA. Here the sample spans 80,000 or so clones, 65% to 90% being singletons. The sequenced sample consisted of peripheral blood. The receptor's source is a human donor in a cohort sampled during active COVID-19.

This CDR3 reads CAIEKGANTEAFF. The CDR3, as DNA: TGTGCCATCGAAAAGGGAGCGAACACTGAAGCTTTCTTT. J is TRBJ1-1 and V is TRBV10-3; D remains unclear. Germline CDR1 ENHRY, CDR2 SYGVKD. The CDR3 is 13 residues long. The V and J ends lost 8 bases and 1 base respectively, with 11 bases between them.